These 30 T cell receptor beta chains were sequenced from one sample in a study of cytomegalovirus exposure and HLA in healthy donors. 13 Jbeta primers and 60 Vbeta primers were used for the PCR. Profiled with immunoSEQ multiplex PCR; TCRdb holds only in-frame clones, not every one. The sample has 230,000 or so clones; about nine tenths are singletons. Sequencing used PBMCs. These receptors were taken from a girl aged 2-10 years in good health and CMV-seronegative.

The chain is built from TRBV5-1 and TRBJ1-5; unclear D gene. V was pared by 0 bases and J by 4 bases, with 8 bases between. The V gene's germline CDR1 is SGHRS and CDR2 YFSETQ. The CDR3 has 14 residues. CDR3 loop: CASSLEAGNQPQHF. CDR3 DNA sequence: TGCGCCAGCAGCTTGGAGGCAGGTAATCAGCCCCAGCATTTT.

The chain combines TRBV7-8 with TRBJ1-1, with 10 positions matching TRBD1. The CDR3 is 16 amino acids. V gave up 5 bases and J gave up 4 bases; unmatched junction bases: 10. Looked up from germline, CDR1 is SGHVS and CDR2 is FQNEAQ. DNA of the CDR3: TGTGCCAGCAGCGGACGGGACAGGGGTTTTGGCACTGAAGCTTTCTTT. Encoded protein: CASSGRDRGFGTEAFF.

The V gene is TRBV11-2, the J gene TRBJ2-4; no clear D. This CDR3 contains 14 residues. The V and J ends lost 5 bases and 0 bases respectively, with 8 bases between them. The germline V gene encodes CDR1 SGHAT and CDR2 FQNNGV. The CDR3 loop reads CASSHTLAKNIQYF. In DNA form, the CDR3 reads TGTGCCAGCAGCCATACTCTAGCCAAAAACATTCAGTACTTC.

This clone was found a few times. The chain's CDR3 is CASIDGADEAFF. For the CDR3, the DNA is TGTGCCAGCATCGATGGGGCAGATGAAGCTTTCTTT. This chain links TRBV27 with TRBJ1-1, with D perhaps matching TRBD1 (5 bases). V was clipped by 7 bases and J by 7 bases, with 13 bases between them. Germline CDR1 and CDR2: MNHEY and SMNVEV (reference sequence). This CDR3 is 12 amino acids long.

The chain employs TRBV6-5 and TRBJ2-7; TRBD2 matches at 10 bases. Germline V gene lookup returns CDR1 MNHEY and CDR2 SVGAGI. The CDR3 is made up of 15 amino acids. V shed 0 bases and J 4 bases; nucleotides not matched to a gene: 3. DNA of the CDR3: TGTGCCAGCAGTTACTCGATAGCGGGGGGTTACGAGCAGTACTTC. Protein sequence: CASSYSIAGGYEQYF.

Only a few counts were recorded for this clone. Other nucleotide sequences from this sample produce the same CDR3. This rearrangement joins TRBV5-1 to TRBJ2-4; 7 nucleotides line up with TRBD1. This CDR3 region has 17 residues. The germline V gene has CDR1 SGHRS and CDR2 YFSETQ. With 0 bases clipped from V and 0 bases from J, the junction kept 6 bases outside the gene matches. The CDR3 protein is CASSLGGTDLAKNIQYF. CDR3 nucleotide sequence: TGCGCCAGCAGCTTGGGAGGGACAGACCTAGCCAAAAACATTCAGTACTTC. Drawing the rest from reference TRBV5-1 and TRBJ2-4, the complete variable domain is KAGVTQTPRYLIKTRGQQVTLSCSPISGHRSVSWYQQTPGQGLQFLFEYFSETQRNKGNFPGRFSGRQFSNSRSEMNVSTLELGDSALYLCASSLGGTDLAKNIQYFGAGTRLSVL.

This chain links TRBV6-1 with TRBJ2-1; 12 bases agree with TRBD2. The CDR3 length is 15 residues. The germline V gene has CDR1 MNHNS and CDR2 SASEGT. V lost 6 bases to trimming and J lost 4 bases; unmatched junction nucleotides: 4. The CDR3 DNA reads as TGTGCCAGCAGATCCGGGACTAGCGGGTACAATGAGCAGTTCTTC. Translated: CASRSGTSGYNEQFF.

The V gene is TRBV7-9, the J gene TRBJ2-7; 8 bases are a match to TRBD2. Germline V CDR1 and CDR2: SEHNR, FQNEAQ (reference sequence). This CDR3 has 15 residues. The V gene end was trimmed by 5 bases and the J gene end by 3 bases; junction bases not matched to a gene: 9. CDR3 amino acids: CASSPRIAGHYEQYF. The CDR3 DNA follows: TGTGCCAGCAGCCCTCGGATAGCGGGGCACTACGAGCAGTACTTC.

This rearrangement joins TRBV7-2 to TRBJ2-7, with 11 bases lining up with TRBD2. V lost 4 bases, J lost 5 bases, and 7 bases stayed unmatched. Germline V gene sequence: CDR1 SGHTA, CDR2 FQGNSA. CDR3 length equals 15 residues. DNA for the CDR3: TGTGCCAGCAGCTCTACTAGCGGGAGAACCAACGAGCAGTACTTC. It specifies CASSSTSGRTNEQYF.

CDR3 nucleotides: TGCGCCAGCAGCCTACAGGGCGCTGGAAACACCATATATTTT. As protein: CASSLQGAGNTIYF. This rearrangement joins TRBV5-1 to TRBJ1-3, with D tentatively TRBD1 (6 bases). Germline CDR1 is SGHRS and CDR2 is YFSETQ. This CDR3 has 14 residues. Trimming stripped 4 bases from V and 2 bases from J, with 10 bases between.

The chain employs TRBV5-1 and TRBJ1-1; 7 nucleotides match TRBD1. V was pared by 0 bases and J by 4 bases, with 3 bases of the junction left unmatched. The CDR3 extends over 14 amino acids. Germline CDR1 and CDR2: SGHRS and YFSETQ. The CDR3 here is CASSLGQGSTEAFF. CDR3 DNA sequence: TGCGCCAGCAGCTTGGGACAGGGTAGCACTGAAGCTTTCTTT.

The gene calls are TRBV19 and TRBJ1-1, with 7 nucleotides matching TRBD1. CDR3 length equals 14 residues. Per the germline V gene, CDR1 is LNHDA and CDR2 is SQIVND (reference sequence). The V gene end was trimmed by 5 bases and the J gene end by 1 base; junction bases not matched to a gene: 4. The CDR3 region has the DNA TGTGCCAGTAGTCCCGACAGGGAGAACACTGAAGCTTTCTTT. It codes for CASSPDRENTEAFF.

The J gene is TRBJ1-3, the V gene TRBV19; unclear D gene. Trimming took off 1 base at V and 3 bases at J, with 13 bases between the two ends. CDR1 is LNHDA and CDR2 is SQIVND in the germline V gene (reference sequence). The CDR3 runs 16 residues. The CDR3 nucleotides read TGTGCCAGTAGTATAGGAGGCAGACCCAGTGGAAACACCATATATTTT. As protein: CASSIGGRPSGNTIYF.

The V and J genes are TRBV27 and TRBJ1-2, with 10 bases that match TRBD1. This CDR3 region has 14 residues. The J segment lost 7 bases and the V segment lost 3 bases, leaving 5 bases of the junction unmatched. In germline, CDR1 is MNHEY, CDR2 SMNVEV (reference sequence). The DNA for the CDR3 is TGTGCCAGCAGTTTCCGTGGACAGGGGGTTGGCTACACCTTC. This translates into CASSFRGQGVGYTF.

This sequence joins TRBV21-1 and TRBJ2-7; the table's D call TRBD1 went unverified against the DNA. TRBV21-1 counts as a pseudogene. The CDR3 runs to 20 residues. CDR3 nucleotides: TGTGCCAGCAGCAAAAGAGAGGGGGCCGGACCCGACGCTCCAATCTACGAGCAGTACTTC. Its translation: CASSKREGAGPDAPIYEQYF.

The chain has TRBV6-1 and TRBJ2-7; D is unresolved. Between the trimmed V and J ends, which lost 10 bases and 0 bases, there was a span of 13 bases. The germline CDR1 and CDR2 sequences are MNHNS and SASEGT. The CDR3 runs 13 residues. The chain's CDR3 is CATDSRFSYEQYF. The CDR3 DNA reads as TGTGCCACCGACTCGAGATTCTCCTACGAGCAGTACTTC.

This chain uses TRBV7-9 with TRBJ2-7, with a tentative D call TRBD1 (5 bases). V lost 4 bases and J 2 bases, leaving 15 bases between the germline ends. This CDR3 has 15 amino acids. CDR1 SEHNR and CDR2 FQNEAQ come from the germline V gene (reference sequence). As DNA, the CDR3 is TGTGCCAGCAGCTCCGTTGGGGCAGGGACCTACGAGCAGTACTTC. This sequence encodes CASSSVGAGTYEQYF. The variable domain in full, with the rest retrieved from reference TRBV7-9 and TRBJ2-7, is DTGVSQNPRHKITKRGQNVTFRCDPISEHNRLYWYRQTLGQGPEFLTYFQNEAQLEKSRLLSDRFSAERPKGSFSTLEIQRTEQGDSAMYLCASSSVGAGTYEQYFGPGTRLTVT.

The V call is TRBV11-2, the J call TRBJ2-2; D not resolved. Per germline, CDR1 SGHAT and CDR2 FQNNGV. With 3 bases removed from V and 10 bases from J, the gap between germline ends came to 12 bases. CDR3 length: 13 amino acids. This chain's CDR3 is CASSFEVVKELFF. In DNA form, the CDR3 reads TGTGCCAGCAGCTTTGAGGTGGTAAAGGAGCTGTTTTTT.

The J gene is TRBJ2-7, the V gene TRBV6-6; D possibly corresponds to TRBD2 (5 bases). V lost 6 bases, J lost 5 bases, and 20 bases lay in between. The CDR3 contains 15 residues. The germline CDR1 and CDR2 sequences are MNHNY and SVGAGI (reference sequence). Here the CDR3 DNA reads TGTGCCAGCAGCAAGGAGCCAGAGGGCCTACACGAGCAGTACTTC. Translated: CASSKEPEGLHEQYF.

V usage is TRBV29-1 and J usage is TRBJ2-1; the D is unclear. This CDR3 is built from 13 residues. Germline V gives CDR1 SQVTM, CDR2 ANQGSEA. Deletions cut 8 bases from V and 3 bases from J, with 14 bases between. CDR3 region: CSPALIDYNEQFF. The CDR3 nucleotides are TGCAGCCCTGCGTTGATCGACTACAATGAGCAGTTCTTC.

This chain uses TRBV5-6 with TRBJ2-3; D possibly corresponds to TRBD2 (6 bases). This CDR3 comprises 14 residues. Germline V gives CDR1 SGHDT, CDR2 YYEEEE. With 2 bases removed from V and 6 bases from J, the gap between germline ends came to 13 bases. CDR3 nucleotides: TGTGCCAGCAGCTTTCGGGGGAGCGTGGATACGCAGTATTTT. Translated: CASSFRGSVDTQYF.

The chain employs TRBV6-5 and TRBJ2-7; TRBD2 matches 12 bases. Per the germline V gene, CDR1 is MNHEY and CDR2 is SVGAGI. The CDR3 runs 15 residues. With 4 bases clipped from V and 3 bases from J, the junction kept 4 bases outside the gene matches. The CDR3 protein is CASSSGLAGLYEQYF. CDR3 DNA: TGTGCCAGCAGTTCTGGACTAGCGGGACTCTACGAGCAGTACTTC.

This sequence joins TRBV19 and TRBJ2-3, with TRBD2 matching over 8 bases. V was clipped by 3 bases and J by 5 bases; unmatched bases: 7. The germline CDR1 and CDR2 sequences are LNHDA and SQIVND (reference sequence). The CDR3 spans 15 residues. This chain's CDR3 is CASSIQTGGLDTQYF. The CDR3 DNA sequence: TGTGCCAGTAGTATCCAGACGGGAGGGTTAGATACGCAGTATTTT.

The chain carries TRBV6-1 and TRBJ1-6, with 7 bases fitting TRBD1. The CDR3 is made up of 15 amino acids. The germline CDR1 and CDR2 sequences are MNHNS and SASEGT. V gave up 3 bases and J gave up 7 bases; unmatched junction bases: 6. The CDR3 spells CASSDLGRGNSPLHF. CDR3 nucleotides: TGTGCCAGCAGTGACCTGGGCAGGGGGAATTCACCCCTCCACTTT.

The rearrangement uses TRBV4-1 and TRBJ1-6; D is unresolved. The germline V and J ends were trimmed by 0 bases and 9 bases, with 12 bases remaining between them. There are 15 residues in the CDR3. In germline, CDR1 is MGHRA, CDR2 YSYEKL. The CDR3: CASSQDTVVGSPLHF. Written as DNA, the CDR3 is TGCGCCAGCAGCCAAGATACCGTGGTCGGTTCACCCCTCCACTTT.

This chain connects TRBV18 to TRBJ2-7, with TRBD1 matching over 7 bases. The CDR3 runs to 15 residues. Germline CDR1 and CDR2: KGHSH and LQKENI. Trimming cost V 3 bases and J 3 bases; bases outside gene matches: 8. The chain's CDR3 is CASSPPTGIVYEQYF. The CDR3 DNA reads as TGTGCCAGCTCACCCCCGACAGGGATCGTCTACGAGCAGTACTTC.

The chain joins TRBV28 to TRBJ1-1; tentatively, D is TRBD1 (6 bases). The CDR3 runs to 15 residues. CDR1 MDHEN and CDR2 SYDVKM come from the germline V gene. Trimming took 6 bases from V and 9 from J, leaving 23 bases between them. DNA of the CDR3: TGTGCCAGCAGGGATACAGGGAGTGGTGGTTCCCAAGCTTTCTTT. Translating it yields CASRDTGSGGSQAFF.

The V gene is TRBV30, the J gene TRBJ1-1; no firm D call. The CDR3 loop spans 13 amino acids. V lost 0 bases and J 5 bases, leaving 10 bases between the germline ends. Germline assignment: CDR1 GTSNPN and CDR2 SVGIG (reference sequence). This CDR3 reads CAWSVNWATEAFF. CDR3 nucleotides: TGTGCCTGGAGTGTAAATTGGGCAACTGAAGCTTTCTTT.

This chain connects TRBV30 to TRBJ2-3, with 7 bases that match TRBD2. The V gene end was trimmed by 0 bases and the J gene end by 0 bases; junction bases not matched to a gene: 3. Per germline, CDR1 GTSNPN and CDR2 SVGIG (reference sequence). The CDR3 spans 15 residues. CDR3 residues: CAWSVRRGSTDTQYF. CDR3 DNA sequence: TGTGCCTGGAGTGTACGGCGGGGGAGCACAGATACGCAGTATTTT. The complete variable domain, with remaining parts taken from reference TRBV30 and TRBJ2-3, reads SQTIHQWPATLVQPVGSPLSLECTVEGTSNPNLYWYRQAAGRGLQLLFYSVGIGQISSEVPQNLSASRPQDRQFILSSKKLLLSDSGFYLCAWSVRRGSTDTQYFGPGTRLTVL.

The chain carries TRBV30 and TRBJ1-4; a possible D gene is TRBD1 (6 bases). Deletions cut 5 bases from V and 4 bases from J, with 14 bases between. The CDR3 totals 14 residues. Germline-derived CDR1 and CDR2 are GTSNPN and SVGIG (reference sequence). CDR3 residues: CAWSGQLVNEKLFF. In DNA form, the CDR3 reads TGTGCCTGGTCAGGACAGTTAGTTAATGAAAAACTGTTTTTT.